This TCR beta chain is drawn from a study of blood T cell repertoires in COVID-19. Study overall: PBMCs, B-cell-depleted T cells, or T cells were the source of the cDNA or gDNA that made up the material.

Looked up from germline, CDR1 is SGHDN and CDR2 is FVKESK. This CDR3 spans 17 amino acids. Germline trimming cut 7 bases from V and 10 bases from J; bases unmatched to any gene: 22. The authors' processing: For nucleated cells, counts were estimated from reference gene primer amplification. This table comes from immunoSEQ multiplex PCR, and its TCRdb copy is limited to in-frame clones, with some not included. V, J and clone size are taken as reported in that table, and D and trimming were inferred from the DNA itself. This sample has approximately 210,000 clones, with roughly 85% found just once. This clone has more than one count but fewer than ten.

This TCR came from a man aged 25 to 45 who had recovered from COVID-19. The sample consisted of peripheral blood. The chain joins TRBV14 to TRBJ1-1; 9 nucleotides line up with TRBD1. CDR3 bases: TGTGCCAGCATGAAAGATTTGGACAGGGGCCTATCTCTAGGAGCTTTCTTT. Translation: CASMKDLDRGLSLGAFF.